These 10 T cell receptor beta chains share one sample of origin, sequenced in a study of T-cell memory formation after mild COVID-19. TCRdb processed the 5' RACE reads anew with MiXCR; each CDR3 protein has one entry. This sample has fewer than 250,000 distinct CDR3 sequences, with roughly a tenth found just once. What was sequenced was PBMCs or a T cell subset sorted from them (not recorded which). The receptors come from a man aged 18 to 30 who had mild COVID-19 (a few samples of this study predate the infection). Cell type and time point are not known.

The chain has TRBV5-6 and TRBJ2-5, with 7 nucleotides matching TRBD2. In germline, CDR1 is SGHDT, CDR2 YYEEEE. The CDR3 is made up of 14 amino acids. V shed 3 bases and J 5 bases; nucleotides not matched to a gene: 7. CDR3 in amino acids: CASSSRLRGETQYF. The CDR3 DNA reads TGTGCCAGCAGCTCAAGGCTGCGGGGGGAGACCCAGTACTTC. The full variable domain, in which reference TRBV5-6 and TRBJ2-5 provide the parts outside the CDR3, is DAGVTQSPTHLIKTRGQQVTLRCSPKSGHDTVSWYQQALGQGPQFIFQYYEEEERQRGNFPDRFSGHQFPNYSSELNVNALLLGDSALYLCASSSRLRGETQYFGPGTRLLVL.

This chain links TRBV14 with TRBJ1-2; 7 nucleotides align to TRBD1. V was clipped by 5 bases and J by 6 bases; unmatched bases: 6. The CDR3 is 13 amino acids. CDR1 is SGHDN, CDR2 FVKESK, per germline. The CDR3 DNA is TGTGCCAGCAGCTCCCGACAGGGTAATGGCTACACCTTC. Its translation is CASSSRQGNGYTF. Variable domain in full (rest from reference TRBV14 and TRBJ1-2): EAGVTQFPSHSVIEKGQTVTLRCDPISGHDNLYWYRRVMGKEIKFLLHFVKESKQDESGMPNNRFLAERTGGTYSTLKVQPAELEDSGVYFCASSSRQGNGYTFGSGTRLTVV.

DNA of the CDR3: TGCGCCAGCAGCCAACCCCCCGGGAACACCGGGGAGCTGTTTTTT. The encoded protein is CASSQPPGNTGELFF. This rearrangement joins TRBV4-3 to TRBJ2-2; D ambiguous. Germline-derived CDR1 and CDR2 are LGHNA and YSLEER. The CDR3 length is 15 residues. V dropped 2 bases and J dropped 1 base, with 8 bases sitting between them.

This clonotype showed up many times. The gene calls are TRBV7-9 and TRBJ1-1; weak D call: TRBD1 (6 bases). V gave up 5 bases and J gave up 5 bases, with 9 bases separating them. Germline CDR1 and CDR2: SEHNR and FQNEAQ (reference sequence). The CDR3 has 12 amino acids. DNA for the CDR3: TGTGCCAGCAGCAAACAGGGAACTGAAGCTTTCTTT. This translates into CASSKQGTEAFF.

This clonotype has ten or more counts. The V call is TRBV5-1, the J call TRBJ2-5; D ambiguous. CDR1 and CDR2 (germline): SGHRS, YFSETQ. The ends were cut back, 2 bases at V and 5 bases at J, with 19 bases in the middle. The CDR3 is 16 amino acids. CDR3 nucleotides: TGCGCCAGCAGCTTTGGCTGGGTTGGGGTTTTCGAGACCCAGTACTTC. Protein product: CASSFGWVGVFETQYF.

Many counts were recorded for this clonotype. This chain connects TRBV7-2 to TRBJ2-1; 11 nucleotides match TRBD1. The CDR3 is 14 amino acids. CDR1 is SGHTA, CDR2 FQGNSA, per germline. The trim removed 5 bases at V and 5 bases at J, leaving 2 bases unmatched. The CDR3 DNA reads TGTGCCAGCAGCCGGGACAGGGGGAACAATGAGCAGTTCTTC. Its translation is CASSRDRGNNEQFF.

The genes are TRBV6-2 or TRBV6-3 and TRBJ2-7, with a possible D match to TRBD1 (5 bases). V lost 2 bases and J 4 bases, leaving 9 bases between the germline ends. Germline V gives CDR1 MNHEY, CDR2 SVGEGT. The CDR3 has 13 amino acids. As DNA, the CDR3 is TGTGCCAGCAGTTACACAGGCGGATACGAGCAGTACTTC. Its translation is CASSYTGGYEQYF.

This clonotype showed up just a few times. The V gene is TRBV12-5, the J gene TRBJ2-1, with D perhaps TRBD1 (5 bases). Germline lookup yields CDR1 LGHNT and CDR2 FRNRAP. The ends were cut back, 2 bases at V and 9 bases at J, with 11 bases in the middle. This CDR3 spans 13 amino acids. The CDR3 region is CASGLSTGSEQFF. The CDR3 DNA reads TGTGCTAGTGGTTTGTCCACAGGCAGTGAGCAGTTCTTC.

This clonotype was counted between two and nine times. The DNA of the CDR3 is TGTGCCAGCAGTTTTTATAGTGGCGCGGATCAGCCCCAGCATTTT. This codes for CASSFYSGADQPQHF. The genes are TRBV12-3 or TRBV12-4 and TRBJ1-5; no clear D gene. Trimming left V 3 bases short and J 5 bases short, with 14 bases between. The CDR3 has 15 residues.

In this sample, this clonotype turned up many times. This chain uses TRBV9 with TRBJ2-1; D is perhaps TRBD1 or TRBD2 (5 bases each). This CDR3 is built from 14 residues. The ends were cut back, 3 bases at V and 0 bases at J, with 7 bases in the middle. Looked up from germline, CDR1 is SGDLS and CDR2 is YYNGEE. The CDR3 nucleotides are TGTGCCAGCAGCGCAGGGAGCTCCTACAATGAGCAGTTCTTC. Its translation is CASSAGSSYNEQFF.